One and the same sample provided the 6 T cell receptor beta chains below, sequenced in a study of TIL therapy for anti-PD-1-resistant metastatic lung cancer. This sample's time point: pre-treatment sample, taken before nivolumab and TIL therapy. The libraries were made with immunoSEQ v3. Repertoires were generated with immunoSEQ multiplex PCR, while TCRdb's copy carries only in-frame clones and drops some. This sample has about 60,000 clones, with around 90% found just once. The sequencing here drew on blood, taken at baseline. These receptor sequences come from a person aged 25 to 80 with non-small cell lung cancer.

The rearrangement links TRBV27 to TRBJ2-7, with TRBD1 as a possible D gene (5 bases). In germline, CDR1 is MNHEY, CDR2 SMNVEV (reference sequence). CDR3 length: 15 amino acids. Trimming removed 4 bases from V and 2 bases from J, with 15 bases in between. The CDR3 is CASSSSRQGTYEQYF. The CDR3 region has the DNA TGTGCCAGCAGTTCCAGCCGGCAGGGAACCTACGAGCAGTACTTC.

The rearrangement links TRBV21-1 to TRBJ2-1; TRBD2, as called in the table, went unchecked against the DNA. TRBV21-1 is annotated as a pseudogene. The CDR3 spans 16 residues. The CDR3 sequence is CASSKKGNSGGYEQFF. The DNA of the CDR3 is TGTGCCAGCAGCAAAAAAGGTAATAGCGGGGGCTATGAGCAGTTCTTC.

This clone was found a few times. The chain combines TRBV6-5 with TRBJ1-1; TRBD1 matches 7 bases. The ends lost 10 bases at V and 4 bases at J; junction bases unmatched: 12. The CDR3 has 14 amino acids. Germline CDR1 and CDR2: MNHEY and SVGAGI. The CDR3 coding sequence is TGTGCCACGTCGACAGGGTGGACGGGCACTGAAGCTTTCTTT. It is translated as CATSTGWTGTEAFF.

This chain joins TRBV6-5 and TRBJ1-1, with TRBD1 as a possible D gene (5 bases). CDR1 and CDR2 from the germline V gene are MNHEY and SVGAGI. The ends were cut back, 7 bases at V and 6 bases at J, with 12 bases in the middle. The CDR3 loop spans 12 amino acids. CDR3: CASTVVGAEAFF. The CDR3 coding sequence is TGTGCCAGCACCGTGGTGGGGGCTGAAGCTTTCTTT.

The chain couples TRBV19 to TRBJ1-2; D not resolved. V gave up 1 base and J gave up 2 bases, with 5 bases separating them. CDR3 length equals 13 residues. CDR1 is LNHDA and CDR2 is SQIVND in the germline V gene (reference sequence). CDR3 sequence: CASSIAQNYGYTF. The DNA for the CDR3 is TGTGCCAGTAGTATAGCGCAAAACTATGGCTACACCTTC.

The chain is built from TRBV27 and TRBJ2-3; 8 bases are shared with TRBD2. The CDR3 extends over 16 amino acids. CDR1 and CDR2 (germline): MNHEY, SMNVEV (reference sequence). V lost 2 bases to trimming and J lost 4 bases; unmatched junction nucleotides: 8. In nucleotides, the CDR3 is TGTGCCAGCAGTTTAAGGTTAGCGGGATTCCCAGATACGCAGTATTTT. As protein: CASSLRLAGFPDTQYF.